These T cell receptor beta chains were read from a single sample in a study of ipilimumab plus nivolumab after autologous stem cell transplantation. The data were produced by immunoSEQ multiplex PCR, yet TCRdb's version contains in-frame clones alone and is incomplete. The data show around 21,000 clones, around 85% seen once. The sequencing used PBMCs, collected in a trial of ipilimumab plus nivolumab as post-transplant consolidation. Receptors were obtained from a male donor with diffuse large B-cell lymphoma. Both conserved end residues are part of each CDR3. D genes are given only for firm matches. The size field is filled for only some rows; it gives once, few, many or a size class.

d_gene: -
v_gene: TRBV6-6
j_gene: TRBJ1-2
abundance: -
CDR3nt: TGTGCCAGCAGGCAGGGCTTTGGCTATGGCTACACCTTC
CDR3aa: CASRQGFGYGYTF

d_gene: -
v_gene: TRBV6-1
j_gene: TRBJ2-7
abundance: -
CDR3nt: TGTGCCAGCAGTGGAGACAGCTACGAGCAGTACTTC
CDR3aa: CASSGDSYEQYF

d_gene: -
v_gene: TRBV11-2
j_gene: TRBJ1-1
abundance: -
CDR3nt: TGTGCCAGCACCCCAAATATCGGACATTTGCTAACTTTCTTT
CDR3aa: CASTPNIGHLLTFF

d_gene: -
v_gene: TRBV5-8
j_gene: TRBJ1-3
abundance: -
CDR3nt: TGTGCCAGCAGCCCCTGGGAGGGATATATTCGGCCTGGAAACACCATATATTTT
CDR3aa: CASSPWEGYIRPGNTIYF

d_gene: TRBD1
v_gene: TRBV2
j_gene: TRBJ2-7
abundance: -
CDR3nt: TGTGCCAGCACCTTAACAGGGGAAGAGCAGTACTTC
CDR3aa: CASTLTGEEQYF

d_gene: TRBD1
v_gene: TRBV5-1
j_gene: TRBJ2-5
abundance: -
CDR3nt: TGCGCCAGCAGCGCAGGGACAGGGGGGGAGACCCAGTACTTC
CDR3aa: CASSAGTGGETQYF

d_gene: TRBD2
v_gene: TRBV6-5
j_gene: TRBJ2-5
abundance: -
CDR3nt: TGTGCCACATACCCACTAGCGGGGGAGGGGGAGACCCAGTACTTC
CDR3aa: CATYPLAGEGETQYF

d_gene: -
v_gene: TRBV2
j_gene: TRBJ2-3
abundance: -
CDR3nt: TGTGCCAGCAGGGGAGACTGGGGAACGCAGTATTTT
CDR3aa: CASRGDWGTQYF

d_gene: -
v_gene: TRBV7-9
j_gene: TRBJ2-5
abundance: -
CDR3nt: TGTGCCAGCAGCTTCTACTTGGAAGAGACCCAGTACTTC
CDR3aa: CASSFYLEETQYF

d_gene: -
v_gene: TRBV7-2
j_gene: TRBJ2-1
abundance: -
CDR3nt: TGTGCCAGCAGCGGAGGGGGCGACTACAATGAGCAGTTCTTC
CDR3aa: CASSGGGDYNEQFF

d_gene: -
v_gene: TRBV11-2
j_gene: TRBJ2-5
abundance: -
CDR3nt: TGTGCCAGCAGCCGTGGGCGGATGGGAGAGACCCAGTACTTC
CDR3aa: CASSRGRMGETQYF

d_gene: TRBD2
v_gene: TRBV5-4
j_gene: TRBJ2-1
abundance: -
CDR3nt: TGTGCCAGCAGCCGAGGGCTAGCGGGGGGTAATGAGCAGTTCTTC
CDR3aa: CASSRGLAGGNEQFF

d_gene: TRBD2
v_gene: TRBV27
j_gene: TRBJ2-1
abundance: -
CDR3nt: TGTGCCAGCAGTTTCAGCGGGGCGTACAATGAGCAGTTCTTC
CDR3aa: CASSFSGAYNEQFF

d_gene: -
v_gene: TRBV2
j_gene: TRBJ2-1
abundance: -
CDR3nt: TGTGCCAGCAGCCTAACTAGGGGGGGTTCAAATGAGCAGTTCTTC
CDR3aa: CASSLTRGGSNEQFF

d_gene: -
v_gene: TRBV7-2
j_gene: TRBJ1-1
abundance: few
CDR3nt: TGTGCCAGCAGCTTTCACGAGGAAGCTTTCTTT
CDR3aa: CASSFHEEAFF

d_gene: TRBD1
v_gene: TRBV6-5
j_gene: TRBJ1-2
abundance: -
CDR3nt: TGTGCCAGCAGTACCCGGGACAGGCCCTATGGCTACACCTTC
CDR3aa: CASSTRDRPYGYTF

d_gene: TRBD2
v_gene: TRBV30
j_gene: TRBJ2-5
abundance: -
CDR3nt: TGTGCCTGGATAGCGGGGAAAGAGACCCAGTACTTC
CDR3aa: CAWIAGKETQYF

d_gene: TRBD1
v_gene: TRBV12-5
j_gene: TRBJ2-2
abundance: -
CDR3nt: TGTGCTAGTGGTTTGAGGATAGGGACAGGATCGCCCACGGCCGGGGAGCTGTTTTTT
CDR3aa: CASGLRIGTGSPTAGELFF

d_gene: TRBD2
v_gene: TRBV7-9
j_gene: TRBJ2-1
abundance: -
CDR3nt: TGTGCCAGCAGCTTAGCGGGGGGGATCCTGGATGAGCAGTTCTTC
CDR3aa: CASSLAGGILDEQFF

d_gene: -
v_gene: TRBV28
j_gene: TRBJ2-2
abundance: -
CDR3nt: TGTGCCAGCGGATTGGAGGGGGCGAACACCGGGGAGCTGTTTTTT
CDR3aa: CASGLEGANTGELFF

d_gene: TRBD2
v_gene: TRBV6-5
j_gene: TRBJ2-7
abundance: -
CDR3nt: TGTGCCAGCAGTTACTCGGGACTAGCGGGGGTCGAGCAGTACTTC
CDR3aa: CASSYSGLAGVEQYF

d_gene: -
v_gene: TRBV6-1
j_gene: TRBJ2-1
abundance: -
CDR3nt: TGTGCCAGCAGTACTAACAATGAGCAGTTCTTC
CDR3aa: CASSTNNEQFF

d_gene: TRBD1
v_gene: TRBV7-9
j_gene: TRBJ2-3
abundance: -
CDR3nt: TGTGCCAGCAGCTTCGGACAGGTTGGTTCTCGGACAGATACGCAGTATTTT
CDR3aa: CASSFGQVGSRTDTQYF

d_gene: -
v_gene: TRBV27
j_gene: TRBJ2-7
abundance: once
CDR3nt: TGTGCCAGCAGTCCCGGCGGTTTGGCGGGGCAACCTTACGAGCAGTACTTC
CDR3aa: CASSPGGLAGQPYEQYF

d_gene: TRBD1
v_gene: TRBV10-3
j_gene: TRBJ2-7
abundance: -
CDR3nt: TGTGCCATCAGCCCGACAGGGGAGGCCTACGAGCAGTACTTC
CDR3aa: CAISPTGEAYEQYF

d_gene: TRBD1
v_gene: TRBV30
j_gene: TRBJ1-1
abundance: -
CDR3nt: TGTGCCTGGAGTAGGGGACAGGGTGGGGCTGAAGCTTTCTTT
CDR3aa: CAWSRGQGGAEAFF

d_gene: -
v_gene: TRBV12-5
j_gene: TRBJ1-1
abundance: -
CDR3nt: TGTGCTAGTGGTTTGACAGGGTACACTGAAGCTTTCTTT
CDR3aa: CASGLTGYTEAFF

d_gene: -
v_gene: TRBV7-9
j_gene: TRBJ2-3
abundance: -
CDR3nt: TGTGCCAGTCGGGAGTCTGGGGGAGAAGATACGCAGTATTTT
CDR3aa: CASRESGGEDTQYF

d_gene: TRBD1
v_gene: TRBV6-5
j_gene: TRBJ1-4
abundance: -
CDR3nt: TGTGCCAGCAGTTACACAGGGGGTGTCTTCGCAGAAAAACTGTTTTTT
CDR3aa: CASSYTGGVFAEKLFF

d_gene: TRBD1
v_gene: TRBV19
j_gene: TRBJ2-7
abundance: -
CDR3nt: TGTGCCAGTAGTAACGACTACGACAGGGGGGACGAGCAGTACTTC
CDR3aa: CASSNDYDRGDEQYF

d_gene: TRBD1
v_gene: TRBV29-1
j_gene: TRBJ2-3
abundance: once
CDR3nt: TGCAGCGTTGATCGGGGACAGGGCACAGATACGCAGTATTTT
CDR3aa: CSVDRGQGTDTQYF

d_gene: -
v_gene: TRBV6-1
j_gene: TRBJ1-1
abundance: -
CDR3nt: TGTGCCAGCAGTGATGTTGGGGGGCGAAACACTGAAGCTTTCTTT
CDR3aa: CASSDVGGRNTEAFF

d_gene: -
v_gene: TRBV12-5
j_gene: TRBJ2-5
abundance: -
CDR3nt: TGTGCTAGTGGTTTCCCTTTTGGGGAGCAGTACTTC
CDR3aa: CASGFPFGEQYF

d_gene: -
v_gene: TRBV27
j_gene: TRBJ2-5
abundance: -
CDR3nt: TGTGCCAGCAGTTCCGGACTGGGGGAGACCCAGTACTTC
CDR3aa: CASSSGLGETQYF

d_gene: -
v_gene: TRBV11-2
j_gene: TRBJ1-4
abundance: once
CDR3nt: TGTGCCAGCAGCTTAGTGGGTGAAAAACTGTTTTTT
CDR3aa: CASSLVGEKLFF

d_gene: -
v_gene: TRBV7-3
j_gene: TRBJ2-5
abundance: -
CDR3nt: TGTGCCAGCAGCTCCCTAGTACCGGGGGGCGGGGAGACCCAGTACTTC
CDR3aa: CASSSLVPGGGETQYF

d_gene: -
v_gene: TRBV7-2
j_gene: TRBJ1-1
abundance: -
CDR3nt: TGTGCCAGCAGCCCATTCATGAACACTGAAGCTTTCTTT
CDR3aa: CASSPFMNTEAFF

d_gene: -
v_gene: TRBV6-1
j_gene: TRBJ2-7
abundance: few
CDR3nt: TGTGCCAGCGGGTCAGGATCATACTACGAGCAGTACTTC
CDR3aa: CASGSGSYYEQYF

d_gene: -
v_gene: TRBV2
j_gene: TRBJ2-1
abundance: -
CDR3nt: TGTGCCAGCAGTGAAGCGCACGCCTACAAAGGCAATGAGCAGTTCTTC
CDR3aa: CASSEAHAYKGNEQFF

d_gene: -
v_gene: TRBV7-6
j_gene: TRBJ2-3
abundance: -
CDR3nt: TGTGCCAGCAGCTTAGGGAACAGGGATACGCAGTATTTT
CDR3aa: CASSLGNRDTQYF

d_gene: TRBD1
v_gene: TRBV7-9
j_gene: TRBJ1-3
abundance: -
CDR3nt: TGTGCCAGCAGCGCACCGGGACAGGGGGTGGACACCATATATTTT
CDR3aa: CASSAPGQGVDTIYF

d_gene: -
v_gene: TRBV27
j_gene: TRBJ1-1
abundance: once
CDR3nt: TGTGCCAGCACTCCTCCCGAGGGGGTCAGGAACACTGAAGCTTTCTTT
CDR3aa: CASTPPEGVRNTEAFF